A single sample is the source of the 18 T cell receptor beta chains below, sequenced in a study of blood T cells in healthy people across ages. Through a sample-barcoded 5' primer and a J-beta primer mix, a second PCR was run for about 6 to 12 cycles. TCRdb re-called the 5' RACE reads through MiXCR, storing one row per CDR3 protein. The repertoire holds approximately 1,000,000 distinct CDR3 sequences, with around 43% as singletons. Sequencing was performed on blood. The receptors stem from a woman in her fifties or sixties in good health.

The chain recombines TRBV20-1 with TRBJ2-7, with D perhaps matching TRBD2 (6 bases). Trimming shortened V by 3 bases and J by 4 bases, and 13 bases separated the two germline ends. The germline gives CDR1 DFQATT, CDR2 SNEGSKA (reference sequence). This CDR3 contains 13 residues. The CDR3 nucleotides read TGCAGTGCTAGCGGGGGAAAGGTTTACGAGCAGTACTTC. This gives the protein CSASGGKVYEQYF.

The chain employs TRBV20-1 and TRBJ2-7; TRBD2 agrees at 7 bases. The J segment lost 0 bases and the V segment lost 7 bases, leaving 6 bases of the junction unmatched. CDR1 is DFQATT and CDR2 is SNEGSKA in the germline V gene (reference sequence). The CDR3 length is 13 residues. CDR3 DNA: TGCAGTGGGAGTGCGGGAGACTCCTACGAGCAGTACTTC. Its translation is CSGSAGDSYEQYF.

The chain employs TRBV28 and TRBJ2-3; 8 nucleotides line up with TRBD2. The junction had 5 bases not matched to a gene; V was cut back by 7 bases and J by 2 bases. The germline gives CDR1 MDHEN, CDR2 SYDVKM. The CDR3 is 14 amino acids. The CDR3 DNA follows: TGTGCCAGCACCGTAGCGGGACTCACAGATACGCAGTATTTT. This translates into CASTVAGLTDTQYF.

For the CDR3, the DNA is TGCAGTGCTAGAGATCAGGGGGGGCCCCAGCATTTT. Its protein product is CSARDQGGPQHF. The chain combines TRBV20-1 with TRBJ1-5, with 7 positions matching TRBD1. CDR3 length: 12 amino acids. Germline values: CDR1 DFQATT, CDR2 SNEGSKA (reference sequence). With V trimmed by 0 bases and J by 9 bases, 2 bases remained unmatched.

This clonotype was recorded only once. V is TRBV4-1 and J is TRBJ1-4; TRBD1 is a possible D gene (6 bases). This CDR3 comprises 16 residues. Germline lookup yields CDR1 MGHRA and CDR2 YSYEKL. V shed 4 bases and J shed 8 bases, with 20 bases lying between them. This CDR3 reads CASSPRELTGKEKLFF. CDR3 coding DNA: TGCGCCAGCAGCCCGAGAGAACTAACAGGGAAGGAAAAACTGTTTTTT.

V usage is TRBV12-3 or TRBV12-4 and J usage is TRBJ2-7; possibly TRBD2 for D (5 bases). The CDR3 loop spans 15 amino acids. Deletions cut 3 bases from V and 3 bases from J, with 15 bases between. The CDR3 DNA reads as TGTGCCAGCAGTTTTGGGAGTTCCGCCTACTACGAGCAGTACTTC. The encoded protein is CASSFGSSAYYEQYF.

The chain carries TRBV5-1 and TRBJ2-7; the D gene is possibly TRBD1 (6 bases). The CDR3 spans 14 residues. The germline V and J ends were trimmed by 4 bases and 2 bases, with 13 bases remaining between them. Germline CDR1 reads SGHRS; CDR2 reads YFSETQ. The CDR3 here is CASSKGDTPYEQYF. The CDR3 DNA follows: TGCGCCAGCAGCAAGGGGGACACCCCCTACGAGCAGTACTTC.

This chain links TRBV6-6 with TRBJ2-2; TRBD1 aligns across 11 bases. V trimming: 2 bases; J trimming: 5 bases; junction bases outside the gene matches: 7. The CDR3 runs to 17 residues. CDR1 MNHNY and CDR2 SVGAGI come from the germline V gene (reference sequence). The CDR3 DNA follows: TGTGCCAGCAGTTACCCCCGGGGACAGGGGGTGACCGGGGAGCTGTTTTTT. Translated: CASSYPRGQGVTGELFF.

The rearrangement joins TRBV12-3 or TRBV12-4 to TRBJ2-3; 11 positions agree with TRBD2. The CDR3 contains 17 residues. J gave up 6 bases and V 3 bases, and 11 bases lay outside the gene matches. CDR3 in DNA: TGTGCCAGCAGTTTGGTGAGACTAGCGGGATCTACGGATACGCAGTATTTT. Protein sequence: CASSLVRLAGSTDTQYF.

The genes are TRBV24-1 and TRBJ2-1, with TRBD1 identical over 10 bases. Per the germline V gene, CDR1 is KGHDR and CDR2 is SFDVKD. V shed 1 base, J shed 0 bases, and the junction held 5 bases outside the gene matches. The CDR3 length is 18 residues. The CDR3 reads CATSDFKDRGSSYNEQFF. The CDR3 bases are TGTGCCACCAGTGATTTTAAGGACAGGGGGTCCTCCTACAATGAGCAGTTCTTC.

This clonotype was counted a few times. This chain links TRBV28 with TRBJ1-6; unclear D gene. The V end was cut by 2 bases, the J end by 6 bases, with 8 bases between. The CDR3 runs 14 residues. Germline V gene sequence: CDR1 MDHEN, CDR2 SYDVKM. In DNA, the CDR3 is TGTGCCAGCAGTTTACCGGGATCTAATTCACCCCTCCACTTT. It specifies CASSLPGSNSPLHF.

About this clonotype: This may stem from a read error, because a much larger clone lies one nucleotide away. The chain has TRBV29-1 and TRBJ2-7, with 13 bases fitting TRBD2. Germline V gene data show CDR1 as SQVTM and CDR2 as ANQGSEA. The CDR3 runs to 14 residues. CDR3 protein: CSVGWGLAGYVQYF. In nucleotides, the CDR3 is TGCAGCGTTGGTTGGGGACTAGCGGGATACGTGCAGTACTTC.

A word on this clonotype: This may be a read error, as it is one base from a much larger clone. V usage is TRBV3-1 and J usage is TRBJ2-3; no firm D call. From germline, CDR1 is LGHDT and CDR2 YNNKEL (reference sequence). The CDR3 consists of 14 residues. With 0 bases removed from V and 0 bases from J, the gap between germline ends came to 4 bases. CDR3 in amino acids: CASSQDPSTDTQYF. The CDR3 DNA is TGTGCCAGCAGCCAAGATCCTAGCACAGATACGCAGTATTTT.

The chain has TRBV2 and TRBJ2-5; D is possibly TRBD1 (6 bases). CDR1 is SNHLY and CDR2 is FYNNEI in the germline V gene. Trimming stripped 6 bases from V and 4 bases from J, with 18 bases between. CDR3 length equals 15 residues. CDR3 sequence: CASRENGQRGETQYF. The CDR3 nucleotides read TGTGCCAGCAGGGAAAACGGACAGAGGGGAGAGACCCAGTACTTC.

The chain couples TRBV6-5 to TRBJ2-2, with 9 nucleotides matching TRBD2. Trimming removed 0 bases from V and 4 bases from J; junction bases left unmatched: 6. The CDR3 is 17 residues long. The germline V gene encodes CDR1 MNHEY and CDR2 SVGAGI. The CDR3 protein is CASSYSRGRGVTGELFF. The CDR3 DNA reads as TGTGCCAGCAGTTACTCCCGCGGGAGGGGAGTCACCGGGGAGCTGTTTTTT.

This clonotype was found a few times. This chain uses TRBV25-1 with TRBJ1-2, with TRBD1 matching over 9 bases. This CDR3 contains 14 residues. V gave up 3 bases and J gave up 8 bases; unmatched junction bases: 7. In germline, CDR1 is MGHDK, CDR2 SYGVNS. In DNA form, the CDR3 reads TGTGCCAGCAGTGAGGGACAGGGTCTCCTAGGCTACACCTTC. This gives the protein CASSEGQGLLGYTF.

This clonotype was detected a few times. The chain is built from TRBV7-2 and TRBJ2-7, with a tentative D call TRBD2 (7 bases). CDR3 length: 17 amino acids. Germline CDR1 SGHTA, CDR2 FQGNSA. V lost 6 bases to trimming and J lost 2 bases, with 23 bases between them. The CDR3 sequence is CASSSPKGRDTTYEQYF. In DNA form, the CDR3 reads TGTGCCAGCAGTTCACCTAAAGGGAGGGACACGACCTACGAGCAGTACTTC.

This chain links TRBV6-5 with TRBJ2-3; TRBD2 matches at 9 bases. V trimming: 6 bases; J trimming: 5 bases; junction bases outside the gene matches: 6. Germline V lookup: CDR1 MNHEY, CDR2 SVGAGI. The CDR3 has 14 residues. CDR3 nucleotides: TGTGCCAGCAGGAGCGGGGGGATCGGAGATACGCAGTATTTT. Translated: CASRSGGIGDTQYF.